Listed below are T cell receptor beta chains from one sample, sequenced in a study of T cells in Graves' hyperthyroidism and ophthalmopathy. In TCRdb, the multiplex PCR reads were re-called with MiXCR into one record per CDR3 protein. Among 620,000 or so distinct CDR3 sequences, roughly 15% were seen once, and the ten largest hold around 12%. Sequenced: blood. These receptors were taken from a woman in her fifties or sixties with Graves' ophthalmopathy. CDR3s include the opening cysteine and the closing phenylalanine or tryptophan. The D gene is left open where the match is weak. Clone size is not always given. Where it is, it says once, few, many or a class for expanded clones.

>many|TRBV28|TRBJ2-5|TRBD2
CASSFPGGRAQETQYF
TGTGCCAGCAGTTTTCCCGGCGGGAGGGCCCAAGAGACCCAGTACTTC
>many|TRBV15|TRBJ2-2|-
CATSRERAVYGGELFF
TGTGCCACCAGCAGAGAGCGTGCGGTTTACGGCGGGGAGCTGTTTTTT
>many|TRBV5-1|TRBJ1-3|TRBD1
CASSLDGTGYGNTIYF
TGCGCCAGCAGCTTGGATGGGACAGGGTACGGAAACACCATATATTTT
>few|TRBV28|TRBJ2-6|-
CASRQHSSGANVLTF
TGTGCCAGCAGGCAACATAGCTCTGGGGCCAACGTCCTGACTTTC
>many|TRBV7-9|TRBJ2-3|-
CASSLELWQPSSTDTQYF
TGTGCCAGCAGCTTAGAGCTCTGGCAGCCGTCTAGCACAGATACGCAGTATTTT
>-|TRBV2|TRBJ2-7|-
CASSEGRGLPYEQYF
TGTGCCAGCAGTGAAGGCCGCGGGCTCCCCTACGAGCAGTACTTC
>many|TRBV7-3|TRBJ2-1|-
CASARDPSYNEQFF
TGTGCCAGCGCCCGGGACCCCTCCTACAATGAGCAGTTCTTC
>-|TRBV18|TRBJ1-4|-
CASSQGSSTNEKLFF
TGTGCCAGCTCACAAGGTTCCTCAACTAATGAAAAACTGTTTTTT
>many|TRBV20-1|TRBJ2-3|TRBD2
CSASSETSGRASQYF
TGCAGTGCTAGTTCTGAGACTAGCGGGAGGGCATCGCAGTATTTT
>-|TRBV14|TRBJ2-1|TRBD2
CASSYQLSGLNEPFF
TGTGCCAGCAGCTACCAGCTTAGCGGGCTCAATGAGCCGTTCTTC
>-|TRBV5-6|TRBJ2-7|TRBD2
CASSLVAGRDEQYF
TGTGCCAGCAGCCTGGTAGCGGGACGGGACGAGCAGTACTTC
>many|TRBV3-1|TRBJ1-1|-
CASSQRQNTEAFF
TGTGCCAGCAGCCAGAGACAGAACACTGAAGCTTTCTTT
>many|TRBV2|TRBJ2-5|-
CASDYTGETQYF
TGTGCCAGCGACTACACAGGGGAGACCCAGTACTTC
>many|TRBV12-3/TRBV12-4|TRBJ2-2|-
CASSNGGSGELFF
TGTGCCAGCAGCAATGGGGGGTCCGGGGAGCTGTTTTTT
>-|TRBV11-1|TRBJ2-1|TRBD2
CASSSRLAGGPINEQFF
TGTGCCAGCAGCTCCCGACTAGCGGGAGGGCCCATCAATGAGCAGTTCTTC
>many|TRBV13|TRBJ2-3|-
CASSLVAFSSTDTQYF
TGTGCCAGCAGCTTGGTAGCATTCTCTAGCACAGATACGCAGTATTTT
>many|TRBV7-9|TRBJ1-1|-
CASSLVDSEAFF
TGTGCCAGCAGCTTAGTAGACAGTGAAGCTTTCTTT
>many|TRBV20-1|TRBJ2-7|TRBD1
CSAHPQDRGQENIGYEQYF
TGCAGTGCTCACCCCCAGGACAGGGGACAAGAAAACATTGGCTACGAGCAGTACTTC
>-|TRBV5-4|TRBJ2-2|-
CASSLEATRRNTGELFF
TGTGCCAGCAGCTTGGAGGCGACTAGACGTAACACCGGGGAGCTGTTTTTT
>many|TRBV7-3|TRBJ2-2|TRBD2
CASSLTSANTGELFF
TGTGCCAGCAGCTTGACTAGCGCGAACACCGGGGAGCTGTTTTTT
>-|TRBV9|TRBJ2-1|TRBD2
CASSDRLAGERNEQFF
TGTGCCAGCAGTGATCGACTAGCGGGAGAGCGCAATGAGCAGTTCTTC
>many|TRBV3-1|TRBJ1-1|-
CASSQVGTEAFF
TGTGCCAGCAGCCAAGTGGGGACTGAAGCTTTCTTT
>-|TRBV28|TRBJ2-3|TRBD1
CASSPGQGVTDTQYF
TGTGCCAGCAGCCCCGGACAGGGAGTAACAGATACGCAGTATTTT
>-|TRBV5-1|TRBJ2-3|TRBD2
CASTETSGRGGTQYF
TGCGCCAGCACCGAGACTAGCGGGAGGGGAGGTACGCAGTATTTT
>few|TRBV20-1|TRBJ2-1|-
CSARSDNEQFF
TGCAGTGCTAGAAGTGACAATGAGCAGTTCTTC
>few|TRBV6-1|TRBJ2-1|TRBD2
CASKGLAGAMGNEQFF
TGTGCCAGCAAGGGACTAGCGGGAGCAATGGGGAATGAGCAGTTCTTC
>many|TRBV3-1|TRBJ2-2|TRBD1
CASSQVMTGLGIGELFF
TGTGCCAGCAGCCAAGTCATGACAGGGCTTGGAATCGGGGAGCTGTTTTTT
>few|TRBV24-1|TRBJ2-1|-
CATSDISGARNEQFF
TGTGCCACCAGTGACATTTCGGGGGCGCGGAATGAGCAGTTCTTC
>-|TRBV29-1|TRBJ2-7|-
CSVEWDEQYF
TGCAGCGTTGAGTGGGACGAGCAGTACTTC
>many|TRBV28|TRBJ1-2|TRBD1
CASSLSRTGGIDGYTF
TGTGCCAGCAGTTTATCCCGGACAGGGGGCATAGATGGCTACACCTTC
>-|TRBV20-1|TRBJ2-7|TRBD1
CSARDSGTGGSYEQYF
TGCAGTGCGCGGGACTCCGGGACAGGGGGCTCCTACGAGCAGTACTTC
>many|TRBV30|TRBJ2-1|-
CAWRWGIYNEQFF
TGTGCCTGGAGGTGGGGGATATACAATGAGCAGTTCTTC
>-|TRBV4-2|TRBJ2-5|TRBD1
CASTRKKWYRDRPSETQYF
TGTGCCAGCACCCGAAAGAAATGGTACCGGGACAGGCCGTCGGAGACCCAGTACTTC
>many|TRBV15|TRBJ2-7|-
CATSRVRTSYEQYF
TGTGCCACCAGCAGAGTTAGGACGTCCTACGAGCAGTACTTC
>many|TRBV30|TRBJ2-7|TRBD1
CAWSVPRGHEQYF
TGTGCCTGGAGTGTACCTAGGGGGCACGAGCAGTACTTC
>many|TRBV24-1|TRBJ2-5|TRBD1
CATSVVDTGGFGETQYF
TGTGCCACCAGTGTGGTGGACACAGGGGGCTTTGGAGAGACCCAGTACTTC
>few|TRBV20-1|TRBJ2-2|TRBD1
CSARQGVGTGELFF
TGCAGTGCTAGGCAGGGGGTAGGGACCGGGGAGCTGTTTTTT
>few|TRBV19|TRBJ1-2|-
CASTPGHNYGYTF
TGTGCCAGTACCCCGGGACACAACTATGGCTACACCTTC
>few|TRBV11-1|TRBJ1-1|TRBD1
CASRTGSEAFF
TGTGCCAGCAGGACAGGGTCTGAAGCTTTCTTT
>-|TRBV3-1|TRBJ1-1|-
CASSQLGTNYREAFF
TGTGCCAGCAGCCAACTCGGGACAAATTATCGTGAAGCTTTCTTT
>many|TRBV28|TRBJ2-5|TRBD2
CASSRGLAGMETQYF
TGTGCCAGCAGCAGGGGACTAGCGGGGATGGAGACCCAGTACTTC
>-|TRBV7-2|TRBJ1-2|TRBD1
CASSLGGQDYGYTF
TGTGCCAGCAGCTTAGGGGGACAGGACTATGGCTACACCTTC
>-|TRBV5-6|TRBJ1-1|-
CASSLLTGARGSEAFF
TGTGCCAGCAGCTTGCTAACCGGGGCGCGGGGGTCCGAAGCTTTCTTT
>many|TRBV29-1|TRBJ2-5|-
CSVGVFQETQYF
TGCAGCGTTGGGGTATTCCAAGAGACCCAGTACTTC
>-|TRBV15|TRBJ2-6|TRBD1
CATSRGRDSYSGANVLTF
TGTGCCACCAGCAGAGGCCGGGACAGCTATTCTGGGGCCAACGTCCTGACTTTC